The table lists the clone carrying this T cell receptor (beta chain) with many counts. Its cognate antigen is unknown. The CDR3 contains 14 residues. Trimming cost V 4 bases and J 5 bases; bases outside gene matches: 7. Looked up from germline, CDR1 is SGHRS and CDR2 is YFSETQ. This record belongs to a study of T-cell reconstitution after alpha-beta-depleted transplantation in children. It was with unique molecular identifiers that the TCRbeta library was prepared. MiXCR, applied by TCRdb to the PCR reads, yields one record per CDR3 protein. The sample yields 490,000 or so distinct CDR3 sequences, over 9.5% seen once. Overall study results and limits: Newly produced T cells mostly provided counts and TCRbeta diversity after one year, as hyperexpanded clones declined. High day-60 TCRbeta diversity in some patients came from surviving recipient T cells and thymic progenitors. The study reportedly traced alpha-beta T cells about two months after transplant to several hundred expanded graft clones.

The receptor was derived from a child aged 2-15 years with inherited bone marrow failure, due to receive a stem cell transplant. The chain couples TRBV5-1 to TRBJ2-5; 8 bases are shared with TRBD2. This material consisted of PBMCs, taken before TCRalphabeta/CD19-depleted stem cell transplant. CDR3 amino acids: CASSVAGLRETQYF. The CDR3 DNA is TGCGCCAGCAGCGTAGCGGGGCTGAGGGAGACCCAGTACTTC. Supplemented by reference TRBV5-1 and TRBJ2-5, the full variable domain reads KAGVTQTPRYLIKTRGQQVTLSCSPISGHRSVSWYQQTPGQGLQFLFEYFSETQRNKGNFPGRFSGRQFSNSRSEMNVSTLELGDSALYLCASSVAGLRETQYFGPGTRLLVL.